These 31 T cell receptor beta chains share one sample of origin, sequenced in a study of cytomegalovirus exposure and HLA in healthy donors. Primers: 60 Vbeta forward and 13 Jbeta reverse. Clones were sequenced by immunoSEQ multiplex PCR, and TCRdb holds only the in-frame ones, with some missing. The sample contains around 70,000 clones, roughly 70% of which appear only once. The sequenced sample was PBMCs. These receptors originate from a man in his 70s in good health and CMV-seronegative.

The rearrangement joins TRBV27 to TRBJ1-5, with TRBD1 as a possible D gene (6 bases). Trimming took 4 bases from V and 9 from J, leaving 28 bases between them. The CDR3 consists of 18 residues. CDR1 and CDR2 (germline): MNHEY, SMNVEV (reference sequence). CDR3: CASSSLGGTNQGSMPQHF. CDR3 coding DNA: TGTGCCAGCAGTTCGCTGGGAGGGACAAATCAGGGCTCGATGCCCCAGCATTTT.

This chain connects TRBV6-5 to TRBJ1-2; TRBD1 matches at 7 bases. The V gene's germline CDR1 is MNHEY and CDR2 SVGAGI. CDR3 length: 14 amino acids. Germline trimming cut 7 bases from V and 3 bases from J; bases unmatched to any gene: 8. CDR3 DNA: TGTGCCAGCAATAGCCAGGGGGGTTACTATGGCTACACCTTC. It is translated as CASNSQGGYYGYTF.

The chain carries TRBV19 and TRBJ1-2, with TRBD1 matching 10 bases. The germline V gene encodes CDR1 LNHDA and CDR2 SQIVND (reference sequence). With 5 bases clipped from V and 2 bases from J, the junction kept 8 bases outside the gene matches. The CDR3 consists of 16 residues. CDR3 bases: TGTGCCAGTAGTGACCCGGCGGGACAGGGGAACTATGGCTACACCTTC. Its translation is CASSDPAGQGNYGYTF.

The sample holds a few counts of this clone. V and J are TRBV6-1 and TRBJ2-5; 9 bases agree with TRBD1. V dropped 7 bases and J dropped 5; count of bases not matched to a gene: 11. Germline-derived CDR1 and CDR2 are MNHNS and SASEGT. CDR3 size: 15 residues. Here the CDR3 DNA reads TGTGCCAGCAAAGGACAGGGGATGCCTCTGGAGACCCAGTACTTC. Protein: CASKGQGMPLETQYF.

In this sample, this clone turned up a few times. The chain couples TRBV2 to TRBJ2-7; D is unclear. This CDR3 is 11 amino acids long. Trimming pared 6 bases from V and 3 bases from J, leaving 6 bases between. Looked up from germline, CDR1 is SNHLY and CDR2 is FYNNEI. CDR3: CASSQNYEQYF. DNA of the CDR3: TGTGCCAGCAGCCAAAACTACGAGCAGTACTTC.

This rearrangement joins TRBV7-6 to TRBJ1-3; D is unresolved. Germline CDR1 reads SGHVS; CDR2 reads FNYEAQ. The germline V and J ends were trimmed by 2 bases and 0 bases, with 8 bases remaining between them. The CDR3 length is 15 residues. The CDR3 nucleotides are TGTGCCAGCAGCTTAAGCGGTTTCTCTGGAAACACCATATATTTT. Amino acids: CASSLSGFSGNTIYF.

The V and J genes are TRBV7-2 and TRBJ2-5, with 8 nucleotides matching TRBD2. The assigned J gene may be wrong: the sequence end matches TRBJ2-7 better. The CDR3 is made up of 13 amino acids. CDR1 is SGHTA and CDR2 is FQGNSA in the germline V gene. The CDR3 loop is CASSSSTSAEQYF. The CDR3 coding sequence is TGTGCCAGCAGCTCCTCGACTAGCGCCGAGCAGTACTTC.

This chain joins TRBV7-2 and TRBJ2-3; tentative D call: TRBD1 (5 bases). The ends were cut back, 1 base at V and 4 bases at J, with 9 bases in the middle. CDR1 and CDR2 (germline): SGHTA, FQGNSA. The CDR3 contains 14 residues. The DNA of the CDR3 is TGTGCCAGCAGCTTAGGGGGCAGGGCAGATACGCAGTATTTT. Translated: CASSLGGRADTQYF.

The chain has TRBV7-2 and TRBJ1-5; possible D gene TRBD1, 6 bases. The ends were cut back, 2 bases at V and 0 bases at J, with 14 bases in the middle. Germline loops: CDR1 SGHTA, CDR2 FQGNSA. This CDR3 comprises 17 residues. CDR3 coding DNA: TGTGCCAGCAGCTTATCGGGAGGACAGACTAGCAATCAGCCCCAGCATTTT. This gives the protein CASSLSGGQTSNQPQHF.

This chain links TRBV5-5 with TRBJ2-1, with D possibly matching TRBD1 (5 bases). Deletions cut 2 bases from V and 3 bases from J, with 6 bases between. From germline, CDR1 is SGHKS and CDR2 YYEKEE (reference sequence). The CDR3 extends over 13 amino acids. The CDR3: CASSLQDYNEQFF. In DNA, the CDR3 is TGTGCCAGCAGCTTACAGGACTACAATGAGCAGTTCTTC.

This chain connects TRBV11-2 to TRBJ2-3; 14 bases fit TRBD2. V lost 5 bases, J lost 6 bases, and 7 bases stayed unmatched. Germline-derived CDR1 and CDR2 are SGHAT and FQNNGV. The CDR3 totals 16 residues. The CDR3 spells CASSPGLAGVADTQYF. CDR3 nucleotides: TGTGCCAGCAGCCCGGGACTAGCGGGGGTGGCGGATACGCAGTATTTT.

This rearrangement joins TRBV7-2 to TRBJ1-1, with TRBD1 matching over 7 bases. V shed 5 bases and J 4 bases; nucleotides not matched to a gene: 7. The CDR3 spans 14 residues. The germline V gene encodes CDR1 SGHTA and CDR2 FQGNSA. DNA for the CDR3: TGTGCCAGCAGCGCCCTGACAGGGAGCACTGAAGCTTTCTTT. This gives the protein CASSALTGSTEAFF.

Remarks on this clone: The missing conserved phenylalanine or tryptophan at the end of this CDR3 makes a read error likely. The chain recombines TRBV14 with TRBJ1-2; tentative D call: TRBD1 (5 bases). Germline CDR1 is SGHDN and CDR2 is FVKESK. V lost 2 bases, J lost 9 bases, and 16 bases lay in between. The CDR3 extends over 14 amino acids. CDR3 sequence: CASSQRGAGSRYTL. CDR3 bases: TGTGCCAGCAGCCAACGCGGGGCAGGTTCCCGCTACACCCTC.

This clone appeared once. The chain is built from TRBV11-2 and TRBJ2-7; D may be TRBD2 (5 bases). V gave up 3 bases and J gave up 5 bases, with 14 bases separating them. The CDR3 totals 14 residues. Per germline, CDR1 SGHAT and CDR2 FQNNGV. CDR3 coding DNA: TGTGCCAGCAGCTTTGCGGGTTCGTTCGACGAGCAGTACTTC. It encodes CASSFAGSFDEQYF.

The chain carries TRBV5-1 and TRBJ2-5; D might be TRBD1 (5 bases). CDR1 is SGHRS, CDR2 YFSETQ, per germline. This CDR3 contains 15 residues. Trimming took 0 bases from V and 3 from J, leaving 12 bases between them. The CDR3 spells CASSLESRAEETQYF. As DNA, the CDR3 is TGCGCCAGCAGCTTGGAATCCAGGGCGGAAGAGACCCAGTACTTC.

The J gene is TRBJ1-3, the V gene TRBV6-1; TRBD1 is a possible D gene (5 bases). From germline, CDR1 is MNHNS and CDR2 SASEGT. The CDR3 covers 16 residues. V dropped 1 base and J dropped 2 bases, with 12 bases sitting between them. CDR3 sequence: CASSEGWGVAGNTIYF. Here the CDR3 DNA reads TGTGCCAGCAGTGAAGGGTGGGGGGTAGCTGGAAACACCATATATTTT.

This sequence joins TRBV5-4 and TRBJ2-2; 7 bases fit TRBD1. Germline assignment: CDR1 SGHNT and CDR2 YYREEE (reference sequence). Trimming removed 0 bases from V and 2 bases from J; junction bases left unmatched: 13. The CDR3 runs 19 residues. CDR3 amino acids: CASSLGLTIQGPNTGELFF. As DNA, the CDR3 is TGTGCCAGCAGCTTGGGATTGACAATACAGGGGCCAAACACCGGGGAGCTGTTTTTT.

The chain links TRBV18 to TRBJ2-1, with 8 positions matching TRBD1. Germline values: CDR1 KGHSH, CDR2 LQKENI. The CDR3 runs to 16 residues. After removal of 2 bases from V and 7 bases from J, the junction contained 10 bases not matched to a gene. This chain's CDR3 is CASSPSPGGSKNEQFF. CDR3 DNA: TGTGCCAGCTCACCAAGTCCAGGGGGCTCAAAAAATGAGCAGTTCTTC. Complete variable domain (other parts from reference TRBV18 and TRBJ2-1): NAGVMQNPRHLVRRRGQEARLRCSPMKGHSHVYWYRQLPEEGLKFMVYLQKENIIDESGMPKERFSAEFPKEGPSILRIQQVVRGDSAAYFCASSPSPGGSKNEQFFGPGTRLTVL.

The chain employs TRBV10-2 and TRBJ1-1; maybe TRBD1 (6 bases). Trimming removed 8 bases from V and 4 bases from J, with 17 bases in between. The CDR3 runs to 14 residues. Germline values: CDR1 WSHSY, CDR2 SAAADI. As DNA, the CDR3 is TGCGCCAGCCTCCCTGGGGGGGGGCTCACTGAAGCTTTCTTT. It translates to CASLPGGGLTEAFF.

This rearrangement joins TRBV5-1 to TRBJ2-3, with 8 bases identical to TRBD1. This CDR3 spans 14 amino acids. Germline CDR1 is SGHRS and CDR2 is YFSETQ. V shed 4 bases and J 0 bases; nucleotides not matched to a gene: 1. In nucleotides, the CDR3 is TGCGCCAGCAGCCAGGGGGCTAGCACAGATACGCAGTATTTT. It translates to CASSQGASTDTQYF.

The V and J genes are TRBV6-1 and TRBJ2-5, with 8 bases aligning to TRBD1. With V trimmed by 1 base and J by 6 bases, 10 bases remained unmatched. This CDR3 spans 16 amino acids. Germline V lookup: CDR1 MNHNS, CDR2 SASEGT. The CDR3 DNA follows: TGTGCCAGCAGTGAAGAGGTGGGCAGGGGGCCTCAGACCCAGTACTTC. It is translated as CASSEEVGRGPQTQYF.

The chain links TRBV7-9 to TRBJ2-7; no clear D. Germline-derived CDR1 and CDR2 are SEHNR and FQNEAQ (reference sequence). V lost 5 bases to trimming and J lost 0 bases, with 11 bases between them. The CDR3 is made up of 14 amino acids. The CDR3 sequence is CASSLTGASYEQYF. CDR3 sequence (DNA): TGTGCCAGCAGCCTGACCGGAGCCTCCTACGAGCAGTACTTC.

The chain employs TRBV6-5 and TRBJ2-3; 7 nucleotides match TRBD2. V shed 5 bases, J shed 1 base, and the junction held 6 bases outside the gene matches. The germline gives CDR1 MNHEY, CDR2 SVGAGI. The CDR3 spans 15 residues. For the CDR3, the DNA is TGTGCCAGCAGTCGAGCGGGGATGGGCACAGATACGCAGTATTTT. Its protein is CASSRAGMGTDTQYF.

The chain uses TRBV7-9 and TRBJ2-5; D uncertain. V lost 0 bases, J lost 7 bases, and 12 bases lay in between. CDR3 size: 14 residues. The germline V gene has CDR1 SEHNR and CDR2 FQNEAQ (reference sequence). The CDR3 DNA sequence: TGTGCCAGCAGCTTAGCGCGGTCACTGGGGACCCAGTACTTC. Protein: CASSLARSLGTQYF. Based on the CDR3 plus reference TRBV7-9 and TRBJ2-5, the full variable domain is DTGVSQNPRHKITKRGQNVTFRCDPISEHNRLYWYRQTLGQGPEFLTYFQNEAQLEKSRLLSDRFSAERPKGSFSTLEIQRTEQGDSAMYLCASSLARSLGTQYFGPGTRLLVL.

The chain has TRBV27 and TRBJ2-1; no clear D. This CDR3 region has 14 residues. Germline V CDR1 and CDR2: MNHEY, SMNVEV (reference sequence). Trimming removed 5 bases at V and 10 bases at J, with 18 bases between. The CDR3 bases are TGTGCCAGCAGTCCGCAGAGCCCCCCCGGGGAGCAGTTCTTC. Its protein product is CASSPQSPPGEQFF.

V gene TRBV7-9 combines with J gene TRBJ2-2; D is ambiguous. CDR3 length equals 15 residues. The germline V gene encodes CDR1 SEHNR and CDR2 FQNEAQ (reference sequence). V was trimmed by 4 bases and J by 7 bases, leaving 16 bases between them. CDR3 loop: CASSSPVTTIGELFF. The CDR3 DNA follows: TGTGCCAGCAGCTCGCCAGTTACAACCATCGGGGAGCTGTTTTTT.

V usage is TRBV5-6 and J usage is TRBJ2-3; 11 bases are shared with TRBD2. The CDR3 consists of 16 residues. J lost 3 bases, V lost 2 bases, and 5 bases had no gene match. The germline gives CDR1 SGHDT, CDR2 YYEEEE. This CDR3 reads CASSLIAGGGTDTQYF. For the CDR3, the DNA is TGTGCCAGCAGCTTAATAGCGGGAGGGGGTACAGATACGCAGTATTTT.

This clone was seen a few times. The genes are TRBV2 and TRBJ1-2, with D maybe TRBD1 (5 bases). Trimming stripped 6 bases from V and 4 bases from J, with 15 bases between. CDR3 size: 14 residues. Germline loops: CDR1 SNHLY, CDR2 FYNNEI. The CDR3 protein is CASRLIAGGYGYTF. CDR3 DNA sequence: TGTGCCAGCAGGCTTATCGCGGGGGGCTATGGCTACACCTTC.

The chain couples TRBV6-6 to TRBJ2-5, with 11 bases fitting TRBD2. The V gene end was trimmed by 6 bases and the J gene end by 5 bases; junction bases not matched to a gene: 8. The CDR3 sequence is 15 residues long. Germline loops: CDR1 MNHNY, CDR2 SVGAGI (reference sequence). CDR3 residues: CASSPGVAGGETQYF. The DNA of the CDR3 is TGTGCCAGCAGCCCCGGGGTAGCGGGAGGGGAGACCCAGTACTTC.

For this clone: An end of the junction does not agree with germline; a read error may underlie this. The chain joins TRBV7-9 to TRBJ1-4; 11 positions match TRBD1. Per the germline V gene, CDR1 is SEHNR and CDR2 is FQNEAQ (reference sequence). The CDR3 has 17 residues. Written as DNA, the CDR3 is TGTTCCAGCAGCTTAGGACAGGGGGCGAACTCGGAGGAAAAACTGTTTTTT. Amino acid sequence: CSSSLGQGANSEEKLFF.

This rearrangement joins TRBV5-4 to TRBJ2-1, with 12 positions matching TRBD2. The CDR3 runs 19 residues. Per the germline V gene, CDR1 is SGHNT and CDR2 is YYREEE (reference sequence). The V gene end was trimmed by 4 bases and the J gene end by 8 bases; junction bases not matched to a gene: 19. The DNA for the CDR3 is TGTGCCAGCAGCCCGGGGCCCGGGACTAGCGGGCGGGTGGGGGATGAGCAGTTCTTC. Translation gives CASSPGPGTSGRVGDEQFF.